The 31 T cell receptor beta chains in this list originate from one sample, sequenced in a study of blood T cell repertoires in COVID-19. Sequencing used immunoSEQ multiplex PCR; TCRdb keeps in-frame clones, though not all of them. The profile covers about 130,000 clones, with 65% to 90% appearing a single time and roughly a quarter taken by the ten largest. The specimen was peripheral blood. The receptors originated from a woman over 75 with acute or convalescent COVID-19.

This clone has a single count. DNA of the CDR3: TGCGCCAGCAGCCCTAGGACAGTAACGAACACTGAAGCTTTCTTT. It specifies CASSPRTVTNTEAFF. The chain is built from TRBV5-1 and TRBJ1-1; D might be TRBD1 (6 bases). CDR1 is SGHRS, CDR2 YFSETQ, per germline. CDR3 length equals 15 residues. With 4 bases removed from V and 1 base from J, the gap between germline ends came to 14 bases.

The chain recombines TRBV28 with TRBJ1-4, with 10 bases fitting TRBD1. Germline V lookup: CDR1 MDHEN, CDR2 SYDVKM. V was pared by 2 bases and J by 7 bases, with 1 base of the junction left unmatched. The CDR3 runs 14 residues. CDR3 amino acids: CASSLGDRGEKLFF. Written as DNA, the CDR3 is TGTGCCAGCAGTTTAGGGGACAGGGGTGAAAAACTGTTTTTT.

The CDR3 reads CASKPRDRVSGELFF. In nucleotides, the CDR3 is TGTGCCAGCAAACCCCGGGACAGGGTTTCCGGGGAGCTGTTTTTT. The chain joins TRBV6-6 to TRBJ2-2, with 9 bases matching TRBD1. The ends lost 7 bases at V and 6 bases at J; junction bases unmatched: 9. Germline V lookup: CDR1 MNHNY, CDR2 SVGAGI (reference sequence). CDR3 length: 15 residues.

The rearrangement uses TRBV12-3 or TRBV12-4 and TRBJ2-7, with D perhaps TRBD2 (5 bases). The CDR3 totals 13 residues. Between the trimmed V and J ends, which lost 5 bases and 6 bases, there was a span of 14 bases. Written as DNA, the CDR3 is TGTGCCAGCAGTCCAGGTGTGAGGGCCGAGCAGTACTTC. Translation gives CASSPGVRAEQYF.

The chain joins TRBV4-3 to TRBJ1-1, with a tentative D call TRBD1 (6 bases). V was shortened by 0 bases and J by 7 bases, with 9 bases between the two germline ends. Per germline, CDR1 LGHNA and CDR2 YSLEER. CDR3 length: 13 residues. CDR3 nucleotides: TGCGCCAGCAGCCAAGAGCTCAGGGGTGAAGCTTTCTTT. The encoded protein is CASSQELRGEAFF.

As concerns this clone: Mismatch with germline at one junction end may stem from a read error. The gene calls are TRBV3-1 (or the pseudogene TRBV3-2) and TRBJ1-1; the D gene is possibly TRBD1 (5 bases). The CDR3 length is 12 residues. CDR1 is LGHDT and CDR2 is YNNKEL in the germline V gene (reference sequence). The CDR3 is CARSRGGVSAFF. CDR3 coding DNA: TGTGCCCGCAGCCGGGGGGGGGTGTCGGCTTTCTTT.

CDR3 residues: CASSVGQYTEAFF. The CDR3 DNA reads as TGTGCCAGCAGCGTTGGTCAGTACACTGAAGCTTTCTTT. The chain employs TRBV7-3 and TRBJ1-1, with D unclear. CDR1 and CDR2 (germline): SGHTA, FQGTGA. The CDR3 spans 13 residues. V lost 5 bases and J lost 3, with 10 bases in between.

CDR3 amino acids: CASSEGGRSYGYTF. The CDR3 DNA sequence: TGTGCCAGCTCCGAGGGAGGTAGGAGCTATGGCTACACCTTC. The V gene is TRBV18, the J gene TRBJ1-2; D gene ambiguous. CDR1 and CDR2 from the germline V gene are KGHSH and LQKENI. The V end was cut by 6 bases, the J end by 4 bases, with 15 bases between. This CDR3 spans 14 amino acids.

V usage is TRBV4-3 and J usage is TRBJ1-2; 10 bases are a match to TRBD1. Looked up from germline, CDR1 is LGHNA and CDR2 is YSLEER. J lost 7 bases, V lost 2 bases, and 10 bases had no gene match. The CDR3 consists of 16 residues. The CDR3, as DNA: TGCGCCAGCAGCCAACTAAATCCGGGACAGGGGTCTGGCTACACCTTC. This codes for CASSQLNPGQGSGYTF.

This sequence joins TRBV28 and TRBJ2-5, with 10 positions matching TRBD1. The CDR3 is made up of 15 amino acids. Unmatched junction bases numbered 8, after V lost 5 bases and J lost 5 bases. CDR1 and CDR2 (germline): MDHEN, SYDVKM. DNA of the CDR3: TGTGCCAGCAGTACGCGACAGGGGGCCTGGGAGACCCAGTACTTC. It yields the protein CASSTRQGAWETQYF.

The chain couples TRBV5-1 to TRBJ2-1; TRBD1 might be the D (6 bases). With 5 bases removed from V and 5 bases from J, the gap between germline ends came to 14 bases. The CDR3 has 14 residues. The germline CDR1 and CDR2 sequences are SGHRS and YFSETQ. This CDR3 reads CASSSQGPNNEQFF. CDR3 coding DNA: TGCGCCAGCAGTTCGCAGGGGCCCAACAATGAGCAGTTCTTC.

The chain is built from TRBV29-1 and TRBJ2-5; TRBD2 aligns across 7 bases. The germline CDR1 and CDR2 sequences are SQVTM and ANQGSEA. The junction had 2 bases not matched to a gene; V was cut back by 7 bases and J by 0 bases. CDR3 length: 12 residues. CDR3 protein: CSASGNQETQYF. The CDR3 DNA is TGCAGCGCTAGCGGCAACCAAGAGACCCAGTACTTC.

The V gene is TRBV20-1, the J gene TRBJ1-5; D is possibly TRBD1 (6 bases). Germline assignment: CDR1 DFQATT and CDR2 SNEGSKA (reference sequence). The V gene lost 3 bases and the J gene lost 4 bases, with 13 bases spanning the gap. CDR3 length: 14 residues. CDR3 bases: TGCAGTGCTAGTAAGGACAGCCAAAATCAGCCCCAGCATTTT. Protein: CSASKDSQNQPQHF.

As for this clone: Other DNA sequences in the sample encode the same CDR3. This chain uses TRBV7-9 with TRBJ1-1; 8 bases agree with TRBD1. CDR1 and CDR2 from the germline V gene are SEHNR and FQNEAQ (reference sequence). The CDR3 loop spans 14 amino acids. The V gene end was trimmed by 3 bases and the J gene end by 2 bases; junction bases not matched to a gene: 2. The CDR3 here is CASSFGQGNTEAFF. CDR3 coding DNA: TGTGCCAGCAGCTTTGGACAGGGTAACACTGAAGCTTTCTTT.

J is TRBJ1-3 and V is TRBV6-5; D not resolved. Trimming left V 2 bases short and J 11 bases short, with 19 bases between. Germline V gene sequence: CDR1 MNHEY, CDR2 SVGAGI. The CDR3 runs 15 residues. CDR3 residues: CASSYEPASGSAIYF. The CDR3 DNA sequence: TGTGCCAGCAGTTACGAGCCGGCCTCGGGATCAGCCATATATTTT.

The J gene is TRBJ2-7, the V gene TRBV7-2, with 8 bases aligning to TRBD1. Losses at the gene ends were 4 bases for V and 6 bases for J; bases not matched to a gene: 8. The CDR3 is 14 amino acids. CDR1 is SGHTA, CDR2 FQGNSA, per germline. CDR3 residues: CASSYDRGGREQYF. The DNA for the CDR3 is TGTGCCAGCAGCTACGACAGGGGAGGACGCGAGCAGTACTTC.

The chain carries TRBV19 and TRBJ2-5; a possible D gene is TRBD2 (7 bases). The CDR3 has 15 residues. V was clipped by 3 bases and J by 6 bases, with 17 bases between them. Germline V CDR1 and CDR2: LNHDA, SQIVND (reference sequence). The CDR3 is CASSIGGREFKTQYF. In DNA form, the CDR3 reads TGTGCCAGTAGTATCGGGGGGCGCGAATTTAAGACCCAGTACTTC.

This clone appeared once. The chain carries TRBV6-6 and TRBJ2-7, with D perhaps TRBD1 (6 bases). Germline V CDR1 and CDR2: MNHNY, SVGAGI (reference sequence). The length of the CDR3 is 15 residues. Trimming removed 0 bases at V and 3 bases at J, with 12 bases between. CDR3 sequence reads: CASSYSQFRGYEQYF. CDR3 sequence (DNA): TGTGCCAGCAGTTACTCCCAGTTCAGGGGCTACGAGCAGTACTTC.

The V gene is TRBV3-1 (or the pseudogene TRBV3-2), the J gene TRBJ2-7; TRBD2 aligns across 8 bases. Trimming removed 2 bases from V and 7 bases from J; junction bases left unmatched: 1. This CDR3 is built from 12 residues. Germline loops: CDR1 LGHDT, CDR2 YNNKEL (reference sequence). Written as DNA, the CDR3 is TGTGCCAGCAGCCAACCGGGAGGGGAGCAGTACGTC. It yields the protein CASSQPGGEQYV.

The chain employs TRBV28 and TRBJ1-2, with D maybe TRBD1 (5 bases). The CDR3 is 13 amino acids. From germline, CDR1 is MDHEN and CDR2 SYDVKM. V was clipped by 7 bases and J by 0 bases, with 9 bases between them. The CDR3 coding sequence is TGTGCCAGCACAGGGAATGCTAACTATGGCTACACCTTC. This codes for CASTGNANYGYTF.

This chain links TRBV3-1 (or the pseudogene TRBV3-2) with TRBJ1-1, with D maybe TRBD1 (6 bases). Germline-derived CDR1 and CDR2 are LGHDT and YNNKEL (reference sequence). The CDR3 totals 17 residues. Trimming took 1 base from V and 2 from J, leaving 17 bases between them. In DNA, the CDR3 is TGTGCCAGCAGCCAAGCAGGGGCCGGCCTAGTAAACACTGAAGCTTTCTTT. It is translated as CASSQAGAGLVNTEAFF.

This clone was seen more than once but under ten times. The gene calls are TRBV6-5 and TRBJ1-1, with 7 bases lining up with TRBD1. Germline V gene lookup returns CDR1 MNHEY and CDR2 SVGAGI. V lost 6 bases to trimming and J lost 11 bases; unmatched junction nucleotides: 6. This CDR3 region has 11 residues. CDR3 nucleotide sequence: TGTGCCAGCAGCCGGGACAGAAGGGCTTTCTTT. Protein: CASSRDRRAFF.

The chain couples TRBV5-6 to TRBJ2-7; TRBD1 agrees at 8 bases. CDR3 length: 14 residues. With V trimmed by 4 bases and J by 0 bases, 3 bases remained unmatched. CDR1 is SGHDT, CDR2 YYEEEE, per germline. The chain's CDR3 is CASSRTGPSYEQYF. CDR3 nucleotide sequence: TGTGCCAGCAGCAGGACAGGGCCCTCCTACGAGCAGTACTTC.

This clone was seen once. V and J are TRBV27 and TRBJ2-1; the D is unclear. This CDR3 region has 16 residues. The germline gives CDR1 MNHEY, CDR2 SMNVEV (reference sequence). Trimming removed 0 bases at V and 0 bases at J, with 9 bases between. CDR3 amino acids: CASSLSPVSSYNEQFF. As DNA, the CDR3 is TGTGCCAGCAGTTTATCGCCAGTCAGCTCCTACAATGAGCAGTTCTTC.

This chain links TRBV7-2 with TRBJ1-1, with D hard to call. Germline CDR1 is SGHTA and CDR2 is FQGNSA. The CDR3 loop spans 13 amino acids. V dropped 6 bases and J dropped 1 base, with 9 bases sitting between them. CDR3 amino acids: CASSLTGNTEAFF. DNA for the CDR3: TGTGCCAGCAGTCTGACGGGGAACACTGAAGCTTTCTTT. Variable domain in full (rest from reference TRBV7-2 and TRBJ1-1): GAGVSQSPSNKVTEKGKDVELRCDPISGHTALYWYRQSLGQGLEFLIYFQGNSAPDKSGLPSDRFSAERTGGSVSTLTIQRTQQEDSAVYLCASSLTGNTEAFFGQGTRLTVV.

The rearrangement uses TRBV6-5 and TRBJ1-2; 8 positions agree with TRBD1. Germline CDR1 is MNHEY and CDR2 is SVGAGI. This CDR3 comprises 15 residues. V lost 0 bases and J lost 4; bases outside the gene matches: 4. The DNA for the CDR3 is TGTGCCAGCAGTTACTCCCGGGACAGGACCTATGGCTACACCTTC. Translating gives CASSYSRDRTYGYTF.

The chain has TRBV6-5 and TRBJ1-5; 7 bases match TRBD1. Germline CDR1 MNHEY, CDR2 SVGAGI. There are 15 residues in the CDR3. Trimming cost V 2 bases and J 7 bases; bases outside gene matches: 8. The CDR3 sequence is CASSYDRVGSQPQHF. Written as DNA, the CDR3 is TGTGCCAGCAGTTACGACAGGGTCGGTTCCCAGCCCCAGCATTTT.

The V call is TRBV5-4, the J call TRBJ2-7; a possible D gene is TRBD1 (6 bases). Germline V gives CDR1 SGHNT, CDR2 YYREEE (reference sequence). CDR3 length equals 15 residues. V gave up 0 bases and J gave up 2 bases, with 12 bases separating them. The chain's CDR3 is CASSLGAGAPYEQYV. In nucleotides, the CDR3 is TGTGCCAGCAGCTTGGGGGCAGGGGCACCCTACGAGCAGTACGTC.

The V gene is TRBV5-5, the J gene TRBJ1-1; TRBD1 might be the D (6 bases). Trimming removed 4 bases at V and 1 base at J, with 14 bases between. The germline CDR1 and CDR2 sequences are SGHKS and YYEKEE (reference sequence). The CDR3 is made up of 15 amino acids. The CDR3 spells CASSLSLQGNTEAFF. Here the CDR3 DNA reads TGTGCCAGCAGCCTCAGTCTACAGGGGAACACTGAAGCTTTCTTT.

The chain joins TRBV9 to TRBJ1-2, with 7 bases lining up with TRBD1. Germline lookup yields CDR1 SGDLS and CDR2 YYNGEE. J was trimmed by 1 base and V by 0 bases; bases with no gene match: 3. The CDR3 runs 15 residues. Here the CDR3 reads CASSVESGGNYGYTF. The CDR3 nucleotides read TGTGCCAGCAGCGTAGAGTCAGGGGGTAACTATGGCTACACCTTC.

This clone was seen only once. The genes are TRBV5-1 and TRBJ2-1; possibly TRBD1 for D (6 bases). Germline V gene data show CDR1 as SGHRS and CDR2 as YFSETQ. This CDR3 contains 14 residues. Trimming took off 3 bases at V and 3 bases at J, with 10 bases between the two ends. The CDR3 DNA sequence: TGCGCCAGCAGCTCACAGGGAAACTACAATGAGCAGTTCTTC. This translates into CASSSQGNYNEQFF.